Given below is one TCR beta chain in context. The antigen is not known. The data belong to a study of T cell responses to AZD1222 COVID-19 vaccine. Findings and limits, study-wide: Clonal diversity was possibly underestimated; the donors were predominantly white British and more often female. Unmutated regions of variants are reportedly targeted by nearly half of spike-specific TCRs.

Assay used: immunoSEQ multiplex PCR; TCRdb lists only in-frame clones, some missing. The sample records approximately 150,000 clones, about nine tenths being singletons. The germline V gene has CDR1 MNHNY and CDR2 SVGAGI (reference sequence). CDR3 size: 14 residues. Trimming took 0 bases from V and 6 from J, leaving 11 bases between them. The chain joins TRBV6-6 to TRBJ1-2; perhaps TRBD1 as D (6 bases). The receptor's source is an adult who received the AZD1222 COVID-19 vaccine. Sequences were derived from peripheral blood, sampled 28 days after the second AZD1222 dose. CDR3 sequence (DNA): TGTGCCAGCAGTTACTCGGGAGGGGGGGATGGCTACACCTTC. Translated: CASSYSGGGDGYTF.